This is a list of T cell receptor beta chains from one sample in a study of blood T cell repertoires in COVID-19. Only in-frame clones appear in the TCRdb table, and some are missing; sequencing was by immunoSEQ multiplex PCR. The sample lists under 250,000 clones; approximately 80% were seen once. The sample comprised PBMCs or T cells enriched from blood (not recorded which). Source of these receptors: a woman aged 50 to 60 with acute COVID-19. Both conserved end residues are part of each CDR3. D genes are given only for firm matches. Where a row states a size, it is once, few, many or the class of an expanded clone; other rows omit it.

length	V	size	J	D	DNA	CDR3
14	TRBV27	-	TRBJ1-2	TRBD1	TGTGCCAGCAGTTTACTGGAGGGGACAGATGGCTACACCTTC	CASSLLEGTDGYTF
17	TRBV28	-	TRBJ1-3	TRBD1	TGTGCCAGCAGTCTCCCCCTTTCGGCAGGGGGAGGAAACACCATATATTTT	CASSLPLSAGGGNTIYF
14	TRBV7-7	-	TRBJ1-2	-	TGTGCTAGCACCGCCCCGGGGGGCGTGCATGGCTACACCTTC	CASTAPGGVHGYTF
14	TRBV6-6	-	TRBJ2-7	TRBD1	TGTGCCAGCAGCTCCGGGACAGGGAGTTTGTCGCAGTACTTC	CASSSGTGSLSQYF
15	TRBV30	-	TRBJ2-3	-	TGTGCCTGGAGTGTAGGGGGGGGAAGCACAGATACGCAGTATTTT	CAWSVGGGSTDTQYF
15	TRBV28	-	TRBJ1-5	-	TGTGCCAGCAGTCGACAGCAGGCCAGCAATCAGCCCCAGCATTTT	CASSRQQASNQPQHF
12	TRBV12-3/TRBV12-4	-	TRBJ2-7	TRBD1	TGTGCCAGCACCCCGACAGGGATTGAGCAGTACTTC	CASTPTGIEQYF
15	TRBV28	-	TRBJ2-3	TRBD1	TGTGCCAGCAGGCGACAGGGGTATTACACAGATACGCAGTATTTT	CASRRQGYYTDTQYF
16	TRBV2	-	TRBJ1-4	-	TGTGCCAGCAAGCCCAGTCTTATAGCCACTAATGAAAAACTGTTTTTT	CASKPSLIATNEKLFF
12	TRBV5-1	-	TRBJ2-3	-	TGCGCCAGCAGCCTGACTATTAATACGCAGTATTTT	CASSLTINTQYF
16	TRBV14	-	TRBJ2-1	-	TGTGCCAGCAGCAGTAGCCGGGATAGAATATACAATGAGCAGTTCTTC	CASSSSRDRIYNEQFF
14	TRBV7-2	-	TRBJ1-2	TRBD1	TGTGCCAGCAGCCGTCGGGACAGCCAAGAGGACTACACCTTC	CASSRRDSQEDYTF
11	TRBV6-5	many	TRBJ2-3	-	TGTGCCAGCACCAACAGGGATACGCAGTATTTT	CASTNRDTQYF
14	TRBV5-1	-	TRBJ2-2	-	TGCGCCAGCAGCTCGGCGGCGAACACCGGGGAGCTGTTTTTT	CASSSAANTGELFF
13	TRBV7-3	-	TRBJ2-2	-	TGTGCCAGCAGCGACTTCTACACCGGGGAGCTGTTTTTT	CASSDFYTGELFF
14	TRBV7-2	-	TRBJ2-7	-	TGTGCCAGCAGCTTAGAAAGGGGTTCATACGAGCAGTACTTC	CASSLERGSYEQYF
15	TRBV6-4	-	TRBJ2-3	TRBD1	TGTGCCAGCAGTGACGGGACAGGGGGCTCAGATACGCAGTATTTT	CASSDGTGGSDTQYF
14	TRBV24-1	-	TRBJ1-5	TRBD1	TGTGCCACCGCCGATTCAGGGGGCGGTCAGCCCCAGCATTTT	CATADSGGGQPQHF
15	TRBV15	-	TRBJ1-5	-	TGTGCCACCAGTCCAATCAGGGGCATGAGTCAGCCCCAGCATTTT	CATSPIRGMSQPQHF
14	TRBV11-2	-	TRBJ1-2	-	TGTGCCAGCAGCTTTCAGGGGTCGGTGAGGGGCTACACCTTC	CASSFQGSVRGYTF
13	TRBV30	-	TRBJ1-6	TRBD1	TGTGCCTGGAGTGTGGCAGGGGGTTCACCCCTCCACTTT	CAWSVAGGSPLHF
16	TRBV6-6	-	TRBJ2-2	TRBD1	TGTGCCAGCAGTCTGACAGGGGTTGATAACACCGGGGAGCTGTTTTTT	CASSLTGVDNTGELFF
15	TRBV9	-	TRBJ2-2	-	TGTGCCAGCAATCCGACAGGATCGAACACCGGGGAGCTGTTTTTT	CASNPTGSNTGELFF
14	TRBV5-1	-	TRBJ2-1	-	TGCGCCAGCAGCTTGGGCGGGTCAAACGATGAGCAGTTCTTC	CASSLGGSNDEQFF
16	TRBV7-2	-	TRBJ2-5	TRBD1	TGTGCCAGCAGCAGGGGACAGGGCTCAGCTCCAGAGACCCAGTACTTC	CASSRGQGSAPETQYF
14	TRBV3-1/TRBV3-2	-	TRBJ1-4	-	TGTGCCAGCAGCCAACGGGTCGGACACGAAAAACTGTTTTTT	CASSQRVGHEKLFF
14	TRBV19	once	TRBJ1-1	TRBD1	TGTGCCAGTTCGGACAGGGCCCGGGGGACTGAAGCTTTCTTT	CASSDRARGTEAFF
11	TRBV6-1	-	TRBJ1-5	-	TGTGCCAGCAGTGAATCGGGACTCCAGCATTTT	CASSESGLQHF
15	TRBV18	-	TRBJ2-1	-	TGTGCCAGCTCATCTTTCGGGACACCCAACAATGAGCAGTTCTTC	CASSSFGTPNNEQFF
15	TRBV5-1	-	TRBJ2-1	TRBD1	TGCGCCAGCAGACGAGGACAGGGTGAGGTCAATGAGCAGTTCTTC	CASRRGQGEVNEQFF
16	TRBV3-1/TRBV3-2	-	TRBJ1-1	-	TGTGCCAGCAGCCGAGGAAGAGGAGACCCGAACACTGAAGCTTTCTTT	CASSRGRGDPNTEAFF
15	TRBV19	-	TRBJ2-2	TRBD2	TGTGCCAGTAGTCTTTCGCGGGGGATTGGCGGGGAGCTGTTTTTT	CASSLSRGIGGELFF
17	TRBV5-3	-	TRBJ1-3	TRBD1	TGTGCCAGAAGCCAAGAGTGCGACAGGGGAGTTGGAAACACCATATATTTT	CARSQECDRGVGNTIYF
16	TRBV6-2/TRBV6-3	few	TRBJ1-5	TRBD1	TGTGCCAGCAGTTACTCGAGCAGGGGGAATAATCAGCCCCAGCATTTT	CASSYSSRGNNQPQHF
14	TRBV19	once	TRBJ2-5	TRBD1	TGTGCCAGTAGTATCGGGACAGGACAAGAGACCCAGTACTTC	CASSIGTGQETQYF
14	TRBV18	-	TRBJ2-7	TRBD1	TGTGCCAGCTCACTGGGGGACAGGTCCTACGAGCAGTACTTC	CASSLGDRSYEQYF
15	TRBV7-2	few	TRBJ1-1	-	TGTGCCAGCAGCTGGGGGTCCGGGGGTGCGAAATCGGCTTTCTTT	CASSWGSGGAKSAFF
13	TRBV6-6	-	TRBJ1-1	TRBD1	TGTGCCAGCAGTACGCCGACAGGGCTTCTTGCTTTCTTT	CASSTPTGLLAFF
12	TRBV28	-	TRBJ2-7	-	TGTGCCAGCAGTTTTTCTAGTTACGAGCAGTACTTC	CASSFSSYEQYF
15	TRBV6-5	-	TRBJ2-7	TRBD2	TGTGCCAGCAGTTACATCGGGAGGGGCTCCTACGAGCAGTACTTC	CASSYIGRGSYEQYF
17	TRBV4-3	-	TRBJ2-1	TRBD2	TGCGCCAGCAGCCCCAGACTAGCGGGGAGCTCCTACAATGAGCAGTTCTTC	CASSPRLAGSSYNEQFF